These T cell receptor beta chains were read from a single sample in a study of control samples from healthy donors and cancer patients. Assay used: immunoSEQ multiplex PCR; TCRdb lists only in-frame clones, some missing. The sample consists of 120,000 to 150,000 clones, approximately 94% of them appearing once. The sequenced sample consisted of blood. The receptor set was obtained from a man aged 40-49 years in good health. Both conserved end residues are part of each CDR3. A D gene is named only where the DNA matches it firmly. Clone size is given for some rows only: seen once, a few or many times, or a class if the clone is expanded.

V	D	J	size	CDR3	DNA
TRBV9	-	TRBJ2-3	-	CASSASGFPDTQYF	TGTGCCAGCAGCGCGTCAGGGTTCCCAGATACGCAGTATTTT
TRBV6-5	-	TRBJ1-1	-	CASRGRGRGTEAFF	TGTGCCAGCAGGGGCAGGGGCCGGGGGACTGAAGCTTTCTTT
TRBV6-5	-	TRBJ1-6	-	CASRPGGGNSPLHF	TGTGCCAGCAGACCTGGGGGTGGGAATTCACCCCTCCACTTT
TRBV4-2	-	TRBJ2-3	-	CASREAGTDTQYF	TGTGCCAGTCGGGAAGCGGGTACAGATACGCAGTATTTT
TRBV3-1/TRBV3-2	-	TRBJ2-3	-	CASSPHGQDTQYF	TGTGCCAGCAGCCCTCACGGCCAAGATACGCAGTATTTT
TRBV11-3	-	TRBJ2-7	-	CASSLRGGSSYEQYF	TGTGCCAGCAGCTTAAGAGGGGGGAGCTCCTACGAGCAGTACTTC
TRBV29-1	-	TRBJ2-3	-	CSAPTVLGQYF	TGCAGCGCTCCGACAGTCCTGGGGCAGTATTTT
TRBV5-1	-	TRBJ1-4	-	CASSLEGSGEKLFF	TGCGCCAGCAGCTTGGAAGGGAGTGGCGAAAAACTGTTTTTT
TRBV13	TRBD2	TRBJ2-5	-	CASSLGAGGLVETQYF	TGTGCCAGCAGCTTAGGGGCGGGGGGCCTGGTCGAGACCCAGTACTTC
TRBV25-1	-	TRBJ1-6	-	CASSYAGAPNSPLHF	TGTGCCAGCAGTTACGCGGGGGCGCCTAATTCACCCCTCCACTTT
TRBV7-3	TRBD2	TRBJ2-1	-	CASSLTGTSGRALPGEQFF	TGTGCCAGCAGCTTAACCGGGACTAGCGGGAGGGCCCTCCCAGGTGAGCAGTTCTTC
TRBV28	TRBD2	TRBJ2-1	-	CASSGTRARLNEQFF	TGTGCCAGCAGCGGGACTAGGGCTAGGTTGAATGAGCAGTTCTTC
TRBV3-1/TRBV3-2	TRBD2	TRBJ2-7	-	CASSGLAGGNEQYF	TGTGCCAGCAGCGGATTAGCGGGAGGGAACGAGCAGTACTTC
TRBV9	TRBD1	TRBJ2-5	once	CASSTGQEETQYF	TGTGCCAGCAGCACGGGACAGGAAGAGACCCAGTACTTC
TRBV6-6	-	TRBJ2-3	-	CASSFPGFTDTQYF	TGTGCCAGCAGTTTCCCGGGGTTCACAGATACGCAGTATTTT
TRBV12-3/TRBV12-4	-	TRBJ2-2	-	CASNSRTGELFF	TGTGCCAGCAATTCAAGGACCGGGGAGCTGTTTTTT
TRBV5-1	TRBD1	TRBJ2-3	-	CASSSQGARDTQYF	TGCGCCAGCAGCTCTCAGGGGGCAAGAGATACGCAGTATTTT
TRBV3-1/TRBV3-2	-	TRBJ1-1	-	CASSQEVNTEAFF	TGTGCCAGCAGCCAAGAGGTGAACACTGAAGCTTTCTTT
TRBV9	-	TRBJ2-3	-	CASSVVKLAPTDTQYF	TGTGCCAGCAGCGTAGTGAAGCTCGCCCCAACAGATACGCAGTATTTT
TRBV9	TRBD1	TRBJ2-1	-	CASSAQGYSYNEQFF	TGTGCCAGCAGCGCACAGGGGTATTCGTACAATGAGCAGTTCTTC
TRBV6-2/TRBV6-3	-	TRBJ1-1	-	CASSYERGHVNTEAFF	TGTGCCAGCAGTTACGAGCGGGGGCATGTGAACACTGAAGCTTTCTTT
TRBV15	-	TRBJ2-5	-	CATSREGLQAGETQYF	TGCGCCACCAGCAGAGAAGGACTGCAAGCGGGTGAGACCCAGTACTTC
TRBV19	-	TRBJ2-2	-	CASSILNTGELFF	TGTGCCAGTAGTATTTTGAACACCGGGGAGCTGTTTTTT
TRBV5-6	-	TRBJ2-2	-	CASSLGGAPTGELFF	TGTGCCAGCAGCTTGGGAGGGGCCCCCACCGGGGAGCTGTTTTTT
TRBV5-1	TRBD2	TRBJ2-3	-	CASRTRGFTDTQYF	TGCGCCAGCCGAACGCGGGGGTTTACAGATACGCAGTATTTT
TRBV13	TRBD1	TRBJ1-1	-	CASSLGPSGDRENTEAFF	TGTGCCAGCAGCTTGGGGCCATCGGGGGACAGGGAGAACACTGAAGCTTTCTTT
TRBV3-1/TRBV3-2	-	TRBJ1-5	-	CASSSSGTRSQHF	TGTGCCAGCAGCTCGTCCGGGACAAGGTCTCAGCATTTT
TRBV5-8	-	TRBJ2-6	-	CASRRIFGSGANVLTF	TGTGCCAGCAGGAGGATCTTTGGGTCTGGGGCCAACGTCCTGACTTTC
TRBV28	-	TRBJ2-2	-	CASKAVNTGELFF	TGTGCCAGCAAGGCGGTCAACACCGGGGAGCTGTTTTTT
TRBV3-1/TRBV3-2	-	TRBJ1-3	once	CASSQVVARHWGNTIYF	TGTGCCAGCAGCCAAGTTGTGGCCCGCCACTGGGGAAACACCATATATTTT
TRBV6-5	-	TRBJ2-7	-	CASTWGRNSYEQYF	TGTGCCAGCACTTGGGGACGGAACTCTTACGAGCAGTACTTC
TRBV18	-	TRBJ2-1	-	CASSPFYGLSSYNEQFF	TGTGCCAGCTCACCATTTTACGGTCTTAGCTCCTACAATGAGCAGTTCTTC
TRBV7-2	-	TRBJ1-3	-	CASSPSRIGNTIYF	TGTGCCAGCAGTCCTTCCCGGATCGGAAACACCATATATTTT
TRBV9	-	TRBJ2-1	-	CASSPSGGPYNEQFF	TGTGCCAGCAGCCCCAGCGGTGGCCCCTACAATGAGCAGTTCTTC
TRBV27	-	TRBJ1-1	-	CASSLSTGMNTEAFF	TGTGCCAGCAGTTTATCGACAGGTATGAACACTGAAGCTTTCTTT
TRBV6-2/TRBV6-3	-	TRBJ1-2	-	CASSIRPFQRALSGYTF	TGTGCCAGCAGTATTCGACCCTTCCAAAGGGCACTATCGGGCTACACCTTC
TRBV11-3	TRBD1	TRBJ2-2	-	CASSLRQGSTGELFF	TGTGCCAGCAGCCTTCGACAGGGCAGCACCGGGGAGCTGTTTTTT
TRBV28	TRBD1	TRBJ2-7	-	CASRGTGGAYEQYF	TGTGCCAGCAGGGGGACAGGGGGCGCCTACGAGCAGTACTTC
TRBV9	-	TRBJ1-2	-	CASSPPQSYYGYTF	TGTGCCAGCAGCCCCCCCCAGTCCTACTATGGCTACACCTTC
TRBV7-9	TRBD1	TRBJ1-4	-	CASSRGQGSGTNEKLFF	TGTGCCAGCAGCCGGGGACAGGGATCGGGAACTAATGAAAAACTGTTTTTT
TRBV6-5	TRBD2	TRBJ2-1	-	CASSPRAGDYNEQFF	TGTGCCAGCAGCCCCAGAGCGGGGGACTACAATGAGCAGTTCTTC